This T cell receptor beta chain was captured in a study of T-cell reconstitution after alpha-beta-depleted transplantation in children. The authors prepared the TCRbeta library with unique molecular identifiers. TCRdb reanalysed the PCR reads using MiXCR and keeps one entry per CDR3 protein. The table has some 600,000 distinct CDR3 sequences, around a sixth seen once. CDR3 length: 12 amino acids. The germline CDR1 and CDR2 sequences are GTSNPN and SVGIG (reference sequence). V dropped 3 bases and J dropped 8 bases, with 13 bases sitting between them. The chain employs TRBV30 and TRBJ1-2; D is undetermined. The source was PBMCs from the stem cell graft donor, collected from the stem cell graft. The source is a human donor who donated a stem cell graft to a child with acute myeloid leukemia. As DNA, the CDR3 is TGTGCCTGGAGAAACCCGGGAGGGGGCTACACCTTC. It yields the protein CAWRNPGGGYTF.